The 23 T cell receptor beta chains below come from one sample, sequenced in a study of identical twins. TCRdb ran MiXCR on the 5' RACE reads and lists one entry per CDR3 protein. The sample consists of 500,000 or so distinct CDR3 sequences, roughly an eighth of them appearing once. These sequences were also reported in another study, on yellow fever vaccine responses in identical twins.

Sequenced sample: CD4+ T cells sorted from blood. The receptors shown here come from a woman aged 18-29 years in good health.

This clonotype has just a few counts. The chain carries TRBV7-2 and TRBJ2-2; 8 bases agree with TRBD2. Losses at the gene ends were 5 bases for V and 0 bases for J; bases not matched to a gene: 5. The V gene's germline CDR1 is SGHTA and CDR2 FQGNSA. The CDR3 consists of 16 residues. The CDR3 DNA follows: TGTGCCAGCAGCCCCGTAGCGGGATCGAACACCGGGGAGCTGTTTTTT. It specifies CASSPVAGSNTGELFF. Complete variable domain (other parts from reference TRBV7-2 and TRBJ2-2): GAGVSQSPSNKVTEKGKDVELRCDPISGHTALYWYRQSLGQGLEFLIYFQGNSAPDKSGLPSDRFSAERTGGSVSTLTIQRTQQEDSAVYLCASSPVAGSNTGELFFGEGSRLTVL.

Ten or more counts support this clonotype. The chain links TRBV29-1 to TRBJ1-2; D unresolved. The CDR3 is 11 residues long. The ends were cut back, 7 bases at V and 3 bases at J, with 9 bases in the middle. Germline-derived CDR1 and CDR2 are SQVTM and ANQGSEA. Here the CDR3 DNA reads TGCAGCGCCCTTGGGGACTATGGCTACACCTTC. Translated: CSALGDYGYTF. The complete variable domain, with remaining parts taken from reference TRBV29-1 and TRBJ1-2, reads SAVISQKPSRDICQRGTSLTIQCQVDSQVTMMFWYRQQPGQSLTLIATANQGSEATYESGFVIDKFPISRPNLTFSTLTVSNMSPEDSSIYLCSALGDYGYTFGSGTRLTVV.

This clonotype has only a few counts. V usage is TRBV5-1 and J usage is TRBJ2-5; weak D call: TRBD1 (5 bases). Germline values: CDR1 SGHRS, CDR2 YFSETQ. The ends were cut back, 0 bases at V and 4 bases at J, with 13 bases in the middle. This CDR3 spans 15 amino acids. The DNA for the CDR3 is TGCGCCAGCAGCTTGGCCGCGTTGCAGGGAGAGACCCAGTACTTC. Protein sequence: CASSLAALQGETQYF.

The CDR3 bases are TGCAGTGCTAGAGATGGCGGGATGGTGAACAATGAGCAGTTCTTC. Translated, it gives CSARDGGMVNNEQFF. This sequence joins TRBV20-1 and TRBJ2-1, with D possibly TRBD2 on 6 matching bases. The CDR3 has 15 amino acids. Germline CDR1 DFQATT, CDR2 SNEGSKA (reference sequence). V gave up 0 bases and J gave up 5 bases, with 14 bases separating them.

A few counts support this clonotype. V usage is TRBV6-1 and J usage is TRBJ2-1; D is perhaps TRBD2 (6 bases). The germline V and J ends were trimmed by 5 bases and 3 bases, with 17 bases remaining between them. CDR1 is MNHNS, CDR2 SASEGT, per germline. This CDR3 has 16 residues. The CDR3 DNA reads TGTGCCAGCAGTCGGAAGGGACTCAACCTCTACAATGAGCAGTTCTTC. Its protein is CASSRKGLNLYNEQFF.

This chain links TRBV6-5 with TRBJ2-5; 11 bases are a match to TRBD2. Germline CDR1 and CDR2: MNHEY and SVGAGI. The V gene end was trimmed by 4 bases and the J gene end by 4 bases; junction bases not matched to a gene: 2. The CDR3 covers 14 residues. The CDR3 nucleotides are TGTGCCAGCAGTTCTAGCGGGGGGACAGAGACCCAGTACTTC. The encoded protein is CASSSSGGTETQYF.

There are many counts of this clonotype. The J gene is TRBJ1-1, the V gene TRBV12-3 or TRBV12-4; D might be TRBD1 (6 bases). V lost 4 bases to trimming and J lost 2 bases, with 20 bases between them. The CDR3 runs 17 residues. The CDR3 reads CASSSHRVRLQNTEAFF. The DNA for the CDR3 is TGTGCCAGCAGTTCCCACAGGGTTAGACTCCAAAACACTGAAGCTTTCTTT.

The chain uses TRBV12-3 or TRBV12-4 and TRBJ2-3; the D gene is possibly TRBD1 (6 bases). Between the trimmed V and J ends, which lost 4 bases and 5 bases, there was a span of 13 bases. The CDR3 has 14 residues. The CDR3 coding sequence is TGTGCCAGCAGTTCCTACAGGGTTGGAGATACGCAGTATTTT. It is translated as CASSSYRVGDTQYF.

The chain links TRBV6-5 to TRBJ2-5; 9 bases map to TRBD2. Germline V gene data show CDR1 as MNHEY and CDR2 as SVGAGI. The CDR3 has 16 residues. Germline trimming cut 4 bases from V and 2 bases from J; bases unmatched to any gene: 8. The CDR3 protein is CASSFTAGGRQETQYF. The CDR3 region has the DNA TGTGCCAGCAGTTTCACAGCGGGGGGAAGACAAGAGACCCAGTACTTC.

V and J are TRBV12-5 and TRBJ1-2; D is uncertain. This CDR3 comprises 10 residues. Trimming removed 2 bases from V and 10 bases from J, with 5 bases in between. The germline V gene has CDR1 LGHNT and CDR2 FRNRAP. The CDR3 region has the DNA TGTGCTAGTGGTTTGAGGGTCTACACCTTC. Protein sequence: CASGLRVYTF. The complete variable domain, with remaining parts taken from reference TRBV12-5 and TRBJ1-2, reads DARVTQTPRHKVTEMGQEVTMRCQPILGHNTVFWYRQTMMQGLELLAYFRNRAPLDDSGMPKDRFSAEMPDATLATLKIQPSEPRDSAVYFCASGLRVYTFGSGTRLTVV.

This clonotype was observed at least ten times. The chain couples TRBV5-1 to TRBJ2-7; 12 bases match TRBD1. CDR3 length: 16 residues. V trimming: 0 bases; J trimming: 5 bases; junction bases outside the gene matches: 6. Germline loops: CDR1 SGHRS, CDR2 YFSETQ. Here the CDR3 reads CASSLGPGTGGDEQYF. The CDR3 bases are TGCGCCAGCAGCTTGGGACCCGGGACAGGGGGCGACGAGCAGTACTTC.

The sample holds a few counts of this clonotype. V and J are TRBV21-1 and TRBJ1-5; TRBD1 was called by the table and not checked on the DNA. TRBV21-1 is a pseudogene segment. This CDR3 contains 15 residues. In DNA form, the CDR3 reads TGTGCCAGCAGCAATGGCACAGGCGACAATCAGCCCCAGCATTTT. The encoded protein is CASSNGTGDNQPQHF.

This clonotype was recorded at least ten times. The rearrangement uses TRBV19 and TRBJ2-3; tentative D call: TRBD1 (6 bases). V shed 5 bases and J shed 6 bases, with 15 bases lying between them. This CDR3 spans 14 amino acids. Germline V gene data show CDR1 as LNHDA and CDR2 as SQIVND (reference sequence). DNA of the CDR3: TGTGCCAGTAGTCCCGGGACACGAGTCGATACGCAGTATTTT. Translated: CASSPGTRVDTQYF. The whole variable domain, remainder taken from reference TRBV19 and TRBJ2-3, is DGGITQSPKYLFRKEGQNVTLSCEQNLNHDAMYWYRQDPGQGLRLIYYSQIVNDFQKGDIAEGYSVSREKKESFPLTVTSAQKNPTAFYLCASSPGTRVDTQYFGPGTRLTVL.

The sample holds many counts of this clonotype. The chain employs TRBV4-1 and TRBJ2-3, with 10 bases matching TRBD2. Germline V gene sequence: CDR1 MGHRA, CDR2 YSYEKL. With V trimmed by 5 bases and J by 5 bases, 4 bases remained unmatched. The CDR3 is made up of 14 amino acids. This CDR3 is CASSWRLAGDTQYF. DNA of the CDR3: TGCGCCAGCAGCTGGCGACTAGCGGGAGATACGCAGTATTTT.

Only a few counts were recorded for this clonotype. The chain couples TRBV6-2 or TRBV6-3 to TRBJ1-6; D unclear. CDR1 and CDR2 from the germline V gene are MNHEY and SVGEGT. V lost 4 bases to trimming and J lost 7 bases, with 11 bases between them. CDR3 size: 14 residues. The CDR3 protein is CASSWKPGNSPLHF. CDR3 in DNA: TGTGCCAGCAGTTGGAAGCCGGGAAATTCACCCCTCCACTTT.

The gene calls are TRBV10-3 and TRBJ1-4, with TRBD1 matching 11 bases. V lost 10 bases to trimming and J lost 2 bases; unmatched junction nucleotides: 15. The germline V gene encodes CDR1 ENHRY and CDR2 SYGVKD. The CDR3 covers 18 residues. CDR3 sequence: CATPTGTGGGSTNEKLFF. Here the CDR3 DNA reads TGTGCCACTCCAACCGGGACAGGGGGTGGATCGACTAATGAAAAACTGTTTTTT.

The V and J genes are TRBV28 and TRBJ2-2, with TRBD2 matching 12 bases. Trimming cost V 10 bases and J 7 bases; bases outside gene matches: 7. The CDR3 extends over 14 amino acids. CDR1 and CDR2 from the germline V gene are MDHEN and SYDVKM. The CDR3 DNA reads as TGTGCCACCAGGACTAGCGGGAAGGTCGGGGAGCTGTTTTTT. It encodes CATRTSGKVGELFF.

The V call is TRBV20-1, the J call TRBJ2-1; 8 positions match TRBD1. This CDR3 is 12 amino acids long. Losses at the gene ends were 5 bases for V and 8 bases for J; bases not matched to a gene: 5. Germline V lookup: CDR1 DFQATT, CDR2 SNEGSKA (reference sequence). The CDR3 nucleotides read TGCAGTGCTCCGGACAGGGCCGATGAGCAGTTCTTC. Protein sequence: CSAPDRADEQFF.

This clonotype was detected a few times. The V gene is TRBV6-1, the J gene TRBJ1-1; no definite D call. Germline V gene lookup returns CDR1 MNHNS and CDR2 SASEGT. The CDR3 is made up of 12 amino acids. V was trimmed by 8 bases and J by 9 bases, leaving 16 bases between them. CDR3 DNA sequence: TGTGCCAGCCGCCAGCCACTGATGAAAGCTTTCTTT. Its translation is CASRQPLMKAFF.

This clonotype was seen a few times. The rearrangement links TRBV10-2 to TRBJ2-6; D remains ambiguous. Germline V gene data show CDR1 as WSHSY and CDR2 as SAAADI. The CDR3 is 14 amino acids. V was clipped by 3 bases and J by 0 bases, with 3 bases between them. The CDR3, as DNA: TGCGCCAGCAGTGAACCCTCTGGGGCCAACGTCCTGACTTTC. Its translation is CASSEPSGANVLTF.

The rearrangement links TRBV5-5 to TRBJ2-3, with D tentatively TRBD1 (7 bases). V was clipped by 0 bases and J by 4 bases, with 9 bases between them. The CDR3 contains 14 residues. The germline V gene has CDR1 SGHKS and CDR2 YYEKEE (reference sequence). The CDR3 loop reads CASSLVRGADTQYF. In DNA, the CDR3 is TGTGCCAGCAGCTTGGTCAGGGGGGCAGATACGCAGTATTTT.

The CDR3 loop is CATRQGLIDTEAFF. The CDR3 nucleotides are TGTGCCACCCGACAGGGTCTAATAGACACTGAAGCTTTCTTT. The rearrangement uses TRBV15 and TRBJ1-1, with 7 bases lining up with TRBD1. The junction had 9 bases not matched to a gene; V was cut back by 8 bases and J by 3 bases. This CDR3 is built from 14 residues. Germline V gene sequence: CDR1 LNHNV, CDR2 YYDKDF (reference sequence).

The chain combines TRBV12-3 or TRBV12-4 with TRBJ2-7, with a possible D match to TRBD1 (6 bases). This CDR3 contains 18 residues. With 1 base removed from V and 3 bases from J, the gap between germline ends came to 22 bases. The CDR3 protein is CASSLVRTDRRLIYEQYF. The CDR3 DNA follows: TGTGCCAGCAGTTTAGTTCGGACTGACAGGCGGTTGATCTACGAGCAGTACTTC.